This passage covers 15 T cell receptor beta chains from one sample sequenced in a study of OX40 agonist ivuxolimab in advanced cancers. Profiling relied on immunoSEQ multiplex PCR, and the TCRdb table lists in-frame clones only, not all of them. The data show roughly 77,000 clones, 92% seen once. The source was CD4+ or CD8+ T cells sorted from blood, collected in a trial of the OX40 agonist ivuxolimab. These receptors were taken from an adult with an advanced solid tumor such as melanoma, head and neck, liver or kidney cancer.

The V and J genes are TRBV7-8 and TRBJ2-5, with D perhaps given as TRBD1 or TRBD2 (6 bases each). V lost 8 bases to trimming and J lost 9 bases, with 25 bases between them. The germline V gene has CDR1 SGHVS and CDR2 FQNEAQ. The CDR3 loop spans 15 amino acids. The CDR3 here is CASSWGAATEVSQYF. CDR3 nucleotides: TGTGCCAGCTCTTGGGGGGCGGCCACAGAGGTGTCCCAGTACTTC.

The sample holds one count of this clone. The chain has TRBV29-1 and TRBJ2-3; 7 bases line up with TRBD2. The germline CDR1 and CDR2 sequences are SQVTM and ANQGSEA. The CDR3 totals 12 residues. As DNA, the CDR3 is TGCGGGGGGGGGATGAGCACAGATACGCAGTATTTT. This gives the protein CGGGMSTDTQYF.

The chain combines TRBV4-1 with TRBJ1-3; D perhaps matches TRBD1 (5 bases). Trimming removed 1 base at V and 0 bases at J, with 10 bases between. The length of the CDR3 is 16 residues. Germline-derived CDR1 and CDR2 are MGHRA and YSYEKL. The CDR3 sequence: CASSQAGLTSGNTIYF. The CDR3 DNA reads TGCGCCAGCAGCCAAGCAGGGTTGACCTCTGGAAACACCATATATTTT.

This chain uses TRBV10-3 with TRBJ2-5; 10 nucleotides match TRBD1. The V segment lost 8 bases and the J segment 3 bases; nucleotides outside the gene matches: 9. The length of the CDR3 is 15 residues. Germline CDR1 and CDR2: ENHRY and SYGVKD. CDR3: CAIGGQGIGEETQYF. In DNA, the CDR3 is TGTGCCATCGGGGGACAGGGGATTGGGGAAGAGACCCAGTACTTC.

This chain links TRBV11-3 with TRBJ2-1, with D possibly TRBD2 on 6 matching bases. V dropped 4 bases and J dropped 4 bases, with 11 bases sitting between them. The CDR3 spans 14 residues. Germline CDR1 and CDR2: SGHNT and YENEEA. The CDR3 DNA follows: TGTGCCAGCAGCTCGGGGCGGGGATACAATGAGCAGTTCTTC. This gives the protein CASSSGRGYNEQFF.

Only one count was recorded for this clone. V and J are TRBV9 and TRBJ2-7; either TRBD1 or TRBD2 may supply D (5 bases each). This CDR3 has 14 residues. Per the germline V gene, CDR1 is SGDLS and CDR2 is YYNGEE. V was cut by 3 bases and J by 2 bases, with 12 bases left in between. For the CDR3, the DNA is TGTGCCAGCAGCGCCCGGGACGGTCCCTACGAGCAGTACTTC. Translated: CASSARDGPYEQYF. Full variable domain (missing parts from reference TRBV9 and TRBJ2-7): DSGVTQTPKHLITATGQRVTLRCSPRSGDLSVYWYQQSLDQGLQFLIQYYNGEERAKGNILERFSAQQFPDLHSELNLSSLELGDSALYFCASSARDGPYEQYFGPGTRLTVT.

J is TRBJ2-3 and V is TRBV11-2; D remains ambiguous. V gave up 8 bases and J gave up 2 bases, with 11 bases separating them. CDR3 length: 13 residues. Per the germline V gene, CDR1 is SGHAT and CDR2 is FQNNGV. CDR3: CASLRPDTDTQYF. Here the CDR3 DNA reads TGTGCCAGCCTACGTCCAGACACAGATACGCAGTATTTT.

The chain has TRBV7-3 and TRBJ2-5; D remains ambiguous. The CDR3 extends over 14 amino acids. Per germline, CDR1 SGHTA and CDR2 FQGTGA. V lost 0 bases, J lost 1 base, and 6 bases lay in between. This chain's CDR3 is CASSLTRAQETQYF. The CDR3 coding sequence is TGTGCCAGCAGCTTAACTAGAGCCCAAGAGACCCAGTACTTC.

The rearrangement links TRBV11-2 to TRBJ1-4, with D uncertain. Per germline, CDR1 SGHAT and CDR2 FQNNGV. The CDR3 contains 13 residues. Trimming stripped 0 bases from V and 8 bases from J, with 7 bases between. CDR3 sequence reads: CASSLDREEKLFF. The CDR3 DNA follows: TGTGCCAGCAGCTTAGACAGAGAGGAAAAACTGTTTTTT.

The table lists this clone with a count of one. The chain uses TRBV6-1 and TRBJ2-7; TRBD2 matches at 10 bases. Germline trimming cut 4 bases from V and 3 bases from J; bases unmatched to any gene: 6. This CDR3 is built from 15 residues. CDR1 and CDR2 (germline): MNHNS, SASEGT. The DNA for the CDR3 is TGTGCCAGCAGTGTCGGACTAGCGGCTCTCTACGAGCAGTACTTC. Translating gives CASSVGLAALYEQYF.

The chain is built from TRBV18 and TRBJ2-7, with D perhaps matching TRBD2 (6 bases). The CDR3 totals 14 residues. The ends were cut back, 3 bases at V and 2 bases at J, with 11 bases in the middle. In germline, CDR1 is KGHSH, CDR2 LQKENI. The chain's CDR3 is CASSPAGQAYEQYF. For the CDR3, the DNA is TGTGCCAGCTCACCCGCGGGGCAAGCCTACGAGCAGTACTTC.

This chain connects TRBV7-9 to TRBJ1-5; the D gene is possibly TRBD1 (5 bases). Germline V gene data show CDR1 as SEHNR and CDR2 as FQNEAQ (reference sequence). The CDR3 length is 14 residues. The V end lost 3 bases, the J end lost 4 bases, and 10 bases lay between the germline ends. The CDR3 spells CASSLVGENQPQHF. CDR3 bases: TGTGCCAGCAGCTTGGTGGGGGAGAATCAGCCCCAGCATTTT.

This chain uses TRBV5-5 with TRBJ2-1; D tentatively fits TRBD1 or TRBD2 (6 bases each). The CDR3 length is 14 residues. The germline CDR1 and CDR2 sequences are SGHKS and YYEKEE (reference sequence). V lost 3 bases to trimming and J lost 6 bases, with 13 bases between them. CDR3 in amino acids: CASSYGGGGNEQFF. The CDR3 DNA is TGTGCCAGCAGCTATGGCGGAGGGGGCAATGAGCAGTTCTTC.

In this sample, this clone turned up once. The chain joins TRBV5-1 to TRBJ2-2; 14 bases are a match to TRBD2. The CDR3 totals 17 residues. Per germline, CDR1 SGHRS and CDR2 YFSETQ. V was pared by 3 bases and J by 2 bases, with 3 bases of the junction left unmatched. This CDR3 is CASSSGLAGVNTGELFF. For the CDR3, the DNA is TGCGCCAGCAGCTCGGGACTAGCGGGAGTTAACACCGGGGAGCTGTTTTTT.

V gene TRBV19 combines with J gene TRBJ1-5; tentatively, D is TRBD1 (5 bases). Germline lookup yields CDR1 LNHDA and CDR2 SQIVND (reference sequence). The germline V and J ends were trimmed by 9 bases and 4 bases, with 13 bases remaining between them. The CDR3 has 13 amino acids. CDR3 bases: TGTGCCAGCGCGGAGGGGTCAAATCAGCCCCAGCATTTT. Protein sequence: CASAEGSNQPQHF. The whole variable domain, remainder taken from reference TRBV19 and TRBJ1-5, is DGGITQSPKYLFRKEGQNVTLSCEQNLNHDAMYWYRQDPGQGLRLIYYSQIVNDFQKGDIAEGYSVSREKKESFPLTVTSAQKNPTAFYLCASAEGSNQPQHFGDGTRLSIL.